The rows below give T cell receptor beta chains drawn from one sample of a study of vaccination effects on CD4 cells after COVID-19. For these receptors, no antigen is known. Profiling relied on immunoSEQ multiplex PCR, and the TCRdb table lists in-frame clones only, not all of them. The table records about 52,000 clones, just under 80% of them present only once. Specimen: CD4+ T cells from PBMCs cultured with HCoV-OC43 spike peptides, collected before COVID-19 vaccination. All receptors derive from a human donor who received a COVID-19 vaccine. The CDR3 runs from the conserved cysteine through the conserved F or W. Each record gives: D gene, V gene, clone size, J gene, CDR3 protein, CDR3 DNA. The D gene is left open where the match is weak. Not all rows give a size; the values are once, few, many and, for expanded clones, a class.

.,TRBV5-1,.,TRBJ2-3,CASSERYTDTQYF,TGCGCCAGCAGCGAGAGATACACAGATACGCAGTATTTT
TRBD2,TRBV5-5,.,TRBJ2-2,CASSSTSGGNTGELFF,TGTGCCAGCAGCTCAACTAGCGGGGGAAACACCGGGGAGCTGTTTTTT
.,TRBV19,.,TRBJ1-1,CASSMSIGQPNTEAFF,TGTGCCAGTAGTATGAGCATTGGACAGCCGAACACTGAAGCTTTCTTT
TRBD1,TRBV19,.,TRBJ1-3,CASMDRARYGNTIYF,TGTGCCAGCATGGACAGGGCGCGCTATGGAAACACCATATATTTT
TRBD1,TRBV5-1,.,TRBJ1-5,CASSPWTGINQPQHF,TGCGCCAGCAGCCCCTGGACAGGGATCAATCAGCCCCAGCATTTT
.,TRBV10-2,.,TRBJ1-1,CASCNYANTEAFF,TGCGCCAGCTGTAACTACGCTAACACTGAAGCTTTCTTT
.,TRBV24-1,.,TRBJ1-5,CATSLNQPQHF,TGTGCCACCAGCCTGAACCAGCCCCAGCATTTT
.,TRBV18,.,TRBJ2-1,CASSPGREYNEQFF,TGTGCCAGCTCACCAGGAAGGGAGTACAATGAGCAGTTCTTC
TRBD1,TRBV5-1,.,TRBJ2-2,CASARGQGRRDGELFF,TGCGCCAGCGCAAGGGGACAGGGGCGAAGGGACGGGGAGCTGTTTTTT
.,TRBV3-1/TRBV3-2,.,TRBJ1-2,CASSQDRESGYTF,TGTGCCAGCAGCCAAGATCGAGAATCCGGCTACACCTTC
.,TRBV10-2,.,TRBJ1-5,CASRGLNNQPQHF,TGCGCCAGCAGAGGACTCAATAATCAGCCCCAGCATTTT
TRBD2,TRBV6-6,.,TRBJ2-1,CASSPSGTSLYNEQFF,TGTGCCAGCAGTCCTTCCGGGACTAGCCTCTACAATGAGCAGTTCTTC
.,TRBV6-1,few,TRBJ1-1,CASRGMNTEAFF,TGTGCCAGCAGGGGAATGAACACTGAAGCTTTCTTT
.,TRBV5-1,.,TRBJ2-3,CASSPSHLADTQYF,TGCGCCAGCAGCCCGTCCCATTTGGCGGATACGCAGTATTTT
TRBD1,TRBV28,.,TRBJ1-6,CASGTVRNSPLHF,TGTGCCAGCGGGACAGTGAGAAATTCACCCCTCCACTTT
.,TRBV19,.,TRBJ2-2,CASSVLDGPANTGELFF,TGTGCCAGTAGTGTCCTCGATGGTCCGGCGAACACCGGGGAGCTGTTTTTT
.,TRBV6-1,.,TRBJ1-2,CASRDNNYGYTF,TGTGCCAGCCGTGACAATAACTATGGCTACACCTTC
TRBD1,TRBV12-5,few,TRBJ2-2,CASGQLDRVNTGELFF,TGTGCTAGTGGCCAACTGGACAGGGTCAACACCGGGGAGCTGTTTTTT
TRBD1,TRBV6-2/TRBV6-3,.,TRBJ2-1,CASSDRGVNEQFF,TGTGCCAGCAGCGACAGGGGGGTCAATGAGCAGTTCTTC
.,TRBV19,.,TRBJ2-3,CASSISRGTSTDTQYF,TGTGCCAGTAGTATTAGTCGGGGAACTAGCACAGATACGCAGTATTTT
TRBD1,TRBV24-1,.,TRBJ1-3,CATSDRPGTGVGNTIYF,TGTGCCACCAGTGACCGTCCCGGGACAGGGGTTGGAAACACCATATATTTT
.,TRBV3-1/TRBV3-2,once,TRBJ2-3,CASSQDAGRSTDTQYF,TGTGCCAGCAGCCAAGATGCCGGACGAAGCACAGATACGCAGTATTTT
.,TRBV5-1,.,TRBJ2-3,CASTVQTGTDTQYF,TGCGCCAGCACCGTCCAAACAGGGACAGATACGCAGTATTTT
.,TRBV19,.,TRBJ2-5,CASSMGVSVILETQYF,TGTGCCAGTAGTATGGGGGTTTCAGTTATTTTAGAGACCCAGTACTTC
.,TRBV5-1,.,TRBJ1-3,CASSLALGDGNTIYF,TGCGCCAGCAGCCTAGCCCTCGGGGATGGAAACACCATATATTTT
.,TRBV6-5,.,TRBJ2-1,CACRRGSFVNEQFF,TGTGCCTGCCGAAGGGGAAGCTTTGTCAATGAGCAGTTCTTC
.,TRBV7-2,.,TRBJ2-2,CASSSDRAFTGELFF,TGTGCCAGCAGCTCGGACAGAGCTTTCACCGGGGAGCTGTTTTTT
.,TRBV11-1,.,TRBJ1-5,CASSSDGNQPQHF,TGTGCCAGCAGCTCCGACGGGAATCAGCCCCAGCATTTT
.,TRBV7-3,.,TRBJ2-3,CASSSRTGTQYF,TGTGCCAGCAGCTCTCGGACGGGTACGCAGTATTTT
.,TRBV4-1,.,TRBJ1-3,CASSQGLLSGNTIYF,TGCGCCAGCAGCCAGGGACTCCTCTCTGGAAACACCATATATTTT
.,TRBV2,.,TRBJ1-1,CASSVRGLNTEAFF,TGTGCCAGCAGTGTGCGGGGGCTGAACACTGAAGCTTTCTTT
TRBD1,TRBV3-1/TRBV3-2,.,TRBJ2-2,CASSPTPGTGGPNTGELFF,TGTGCCAGCAGCCCCACCCCAGGGACAGGGGGACCGAACACCGGGGAGCTGTTTTTT
TRBD1,TRBV5-8,.,TRBJ2-3,CASPRTWQGASKATDTQYF,TGTGCCAGCCCAAGGACTTGGCAGGGGGCTTCAAAGGCGACAGATACGCAGTATTTT
TRBD1,TRBV15,.,TRBJ2-6,CATSTGTGSGANVLTF,TGTGCCACCAGCACGGGGACAGGCTCTGGGGCCAACGTCCTGACTTTC
.,TRBV7-2,.,TRBJ1-6,CATARGGGNSPLHF,TGTGCCACCGCTCGAGGGGGGGGAAATTCACCCCTCCACTTT
.,TRBV7-2,few,TRBJ1-5,CASTYGRDQPQHF,TGTGCCAGCACCTACGGCAGGGACCAGCCCCAGCATTTT
.,TRBV6-6,.,TRBJ1-1,CASSTPGMNTEAFF,TGTGCCAGCAGTACCCCCGGGATGAACACTGAAGCTTTCTTT
.,TRBV7-2,.,TRBJ1-5,CASSSGLYSNQPQHF,TGTGCCAGCAGCTCGGGACTGTATAGCAATCAGCCCCAGCATTTT
.,TRBV5-1,.,TRBJ2-5,CASSSWDFQETQYF,TGCGCCAGCAGCTCATGGGACTTTCAAGAGACCCAGTACTTC
TRBD2,TRBV6-5,once,TRBJ2-3,CASSLAGALADTQYF,TGTGCCAGCAGTCTAGCGGGGGCTCTTGCCGATACGCAGTATTTT
TRBD1,TRBV18,.,TRBJ2-4,CASSRAGGSHIQYF,TGTGCCAGCTCAAGGGCAGGGGGCTCCCACATTCAGTACTTC
TRBD1,TRBV6-5,.,TRBJ1-6,CASSYSGTGNNSPLHF,TGTGCCAGCAGTTACTCCGGGACAGGAAATAATTCACCCCTCCACTTT
.,TRBV5-4,.,TRBJ2-1,CASSSPGETVASEQFF,TGTGCCAGCAGCTCACCTGGGGAAACAGTCGCCAGTGAGCAGTTCTTC
TRBD1,TRBV7-9,.,TRBJ2-2,CASSSQGQGTTGELFF,TGTGCCAGCAGCTCCCAAGGACAGGGTACCACCGGGGAGCTGTTTTTT
TRBD2,TRBV3-1/TRBV3-2,.,TRBJ2-3,CASSQGLAGRMSTDTQYF,TGTGCCAGCAGCCAAGGCCTAGCGGGCAGGATGAGCACAGATACGCAGTATTTT
TRBD2,TRBV2,.,TRBJ2-2,CASRELAGVNTGELFF,TGTGCCAGCAGAGAACTAGCGGGGGTCAACACCGGGGAGCTGTTTTTT
TRBD2,TRBV6-2/TRBV6-3,.,TRBJ2-3,CASSSTSGGAGTDTQYF,TGTGCCAGCAGCTCAACTAGCGGGGGGGCCGGCACAGATACGCAGTATTTT